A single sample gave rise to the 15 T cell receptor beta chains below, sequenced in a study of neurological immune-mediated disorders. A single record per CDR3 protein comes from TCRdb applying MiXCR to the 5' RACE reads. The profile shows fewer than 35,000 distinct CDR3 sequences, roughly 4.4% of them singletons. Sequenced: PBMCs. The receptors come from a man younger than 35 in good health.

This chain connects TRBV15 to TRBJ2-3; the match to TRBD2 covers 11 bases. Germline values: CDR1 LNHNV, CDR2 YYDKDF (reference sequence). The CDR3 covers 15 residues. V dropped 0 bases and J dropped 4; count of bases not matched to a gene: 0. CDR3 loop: CATSRDSGGADTQYF. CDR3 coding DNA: TGTGCCACCAGCAGAGATAGCGGGGGGGCAGATACGCAGTATTTT.

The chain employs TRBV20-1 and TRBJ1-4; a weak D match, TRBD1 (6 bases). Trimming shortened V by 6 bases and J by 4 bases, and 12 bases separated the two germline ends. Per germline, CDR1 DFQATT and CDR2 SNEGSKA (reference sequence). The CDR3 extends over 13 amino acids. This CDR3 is CSAKRGFNEKLFF. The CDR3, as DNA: TGCAGTGCCAAGAGGGGGTTTAATGAAAAACTGTTTTTT.

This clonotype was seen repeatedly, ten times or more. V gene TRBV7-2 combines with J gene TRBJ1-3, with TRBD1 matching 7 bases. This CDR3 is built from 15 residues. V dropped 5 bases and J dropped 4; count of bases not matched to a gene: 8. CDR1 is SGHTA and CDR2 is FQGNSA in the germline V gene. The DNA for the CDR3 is TGTGCCAGCAGCCGACAGGGCTTTGGCGGAAACACCATATATTTT. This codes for CASSRQGFGGNTIYF. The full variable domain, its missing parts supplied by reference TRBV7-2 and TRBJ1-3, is GAGVSQSPSNKVTEKGKDVELRCDPISGHTALYWYRQSLGQGLEFLIYFQGNSAPDKSGLPSDRFSAERTGGSVSTLTIQRTQQEDSAVYLCASSRQGFGGNTIYFGEGSWLTVV.

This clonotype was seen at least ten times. This CDR3 reads CASSSRRGEAFF. In DNA, the CDR3 is TGTGCCAGCAGCTCCCGTAGAGGTGAAGCTTTCTTT. The chain carries TRBV7-8 and TRBJ1-1; D gene ambiguous. V dropped 4 bases and J dropped 7 bases, with 10 bases sitting between them. In germline, CDR1 is SGHVS, CDR2 FQNEAQ. The CDR3 loop spans 12 amino acids. Full variable domain (remainder filled in from reference TRBV7-8 and TRBJ1-1): GAGVSQSPRYKVAKRGQDVALRCDPISGHVSLFWYQQALGQGPEFLTYFQNEAQLDKSGLPSDRFFAERPEGSVSTLKIQRTQQEDSAVYLCASSSRRGEAFFGQGTRLTVV.

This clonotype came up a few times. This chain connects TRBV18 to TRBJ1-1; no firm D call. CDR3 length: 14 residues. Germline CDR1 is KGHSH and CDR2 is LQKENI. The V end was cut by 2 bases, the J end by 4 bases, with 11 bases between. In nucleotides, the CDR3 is TGTGCCAGCTCACCAGTGGACTTTGGCACTGAAGCTTTCTTT. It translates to CASSPVDFGTEAFF.

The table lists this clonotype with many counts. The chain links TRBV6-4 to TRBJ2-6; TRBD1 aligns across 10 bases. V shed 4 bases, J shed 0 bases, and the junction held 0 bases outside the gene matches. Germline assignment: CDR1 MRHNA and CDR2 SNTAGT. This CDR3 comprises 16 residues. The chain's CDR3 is CASSGTGGSGANVLTF. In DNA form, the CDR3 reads TGTGCCAGCAGTGGGACAGGGGGCTCTGGGGCCAACGTCCTGACTTTC.

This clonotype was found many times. The CDR3 nucleotides read TGTGCCAGCAGCTTCCCAGACTACAATGAGCAGTTCTTC. This encodes CASSFPDYNEQFF. The chain combines TRBV5-6 with TRBJ2-1, with D unresolved. With 2 bases removed from V and 3 bases from J, the gap between germline ends came to 6 bases. CDR3 length equals 13 residues. The germline V gene encodes CDR1 SGHDT and CDR2 YYEEEE.

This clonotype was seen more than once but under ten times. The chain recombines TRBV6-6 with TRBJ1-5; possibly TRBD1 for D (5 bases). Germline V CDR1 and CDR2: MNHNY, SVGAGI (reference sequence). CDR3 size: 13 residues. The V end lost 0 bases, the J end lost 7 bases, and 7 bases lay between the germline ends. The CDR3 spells CASSYSKGQPQHF. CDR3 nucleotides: TGTGCCAGCAGTTACTCGAAGGGGCAGCCCCAGCATTTT.

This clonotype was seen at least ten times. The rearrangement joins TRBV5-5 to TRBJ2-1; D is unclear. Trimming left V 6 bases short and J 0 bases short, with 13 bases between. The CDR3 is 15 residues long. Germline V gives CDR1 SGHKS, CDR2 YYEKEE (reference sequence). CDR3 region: CASTQNSGSYNEQFF. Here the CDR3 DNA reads TGTGCCAGCACCCAGAACAGTGGCTCCTACAATGAGCAGTTCTTC.

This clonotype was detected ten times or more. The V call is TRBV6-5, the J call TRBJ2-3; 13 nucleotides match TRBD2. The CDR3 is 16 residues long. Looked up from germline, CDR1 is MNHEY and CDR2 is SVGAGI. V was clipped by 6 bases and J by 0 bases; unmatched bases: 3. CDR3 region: CASRGLAGPSTDTQYF. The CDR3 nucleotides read TGTGCCAGCAGGGGACTAGCGGGGCCAAGCACAGATACGCAGTATTTT.

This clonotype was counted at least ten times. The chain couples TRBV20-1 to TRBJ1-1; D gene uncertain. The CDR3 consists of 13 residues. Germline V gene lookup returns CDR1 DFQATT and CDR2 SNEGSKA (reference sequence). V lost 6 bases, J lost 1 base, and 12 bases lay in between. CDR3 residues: CSAPRAQNTEAFF. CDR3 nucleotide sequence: TGCAGTGCCCCTCGGGCTCAGAACACTGAAGCTTTCTTT.

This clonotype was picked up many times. CDR3 protein: CASRERGLGNTEAFF. The CDR3 DNA sequence: TGTGCCAGCCGAGAGCGAGGGCTAGGGAACACTGAAGCTTTCTTT. The V call is TRBV7-9, the J call TRBJ1-1; D remains unclear. Trimming took off 8 bases at V and 1 base at J, with 17 bases between the two ends. Germline V gene lookup returns CDR1 SEHNR and CDR2 FQNEAQ (reference sequence). The CDR3 covers 15 residues.

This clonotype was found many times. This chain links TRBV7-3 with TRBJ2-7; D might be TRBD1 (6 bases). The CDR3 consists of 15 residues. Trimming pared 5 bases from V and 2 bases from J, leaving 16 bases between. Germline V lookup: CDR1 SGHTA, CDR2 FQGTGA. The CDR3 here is CASSLSPGEPYEQYF. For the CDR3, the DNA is TGTGCCAGCAGCCTCTCCCCAGGGGAACCCTACGAGCAGTACTTC.

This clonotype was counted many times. The chain's CDR3 is CSASGNQETQYF. In DNA form, the CDR3 reads TGCAGTGCTAGTGGCAATCAAGAGACCCAGTACTTC. The V gene is TRBV20-1, the J gene TRBJ2-5; D is unclear. The CDR3 spans 12 residues. Looked up from germline, CDR1 is DFQATT and CDR2 is SNEGSKA (reference sequence). V lost 3 bases to trimming and J lost 2 bases, with 7 bases between them.

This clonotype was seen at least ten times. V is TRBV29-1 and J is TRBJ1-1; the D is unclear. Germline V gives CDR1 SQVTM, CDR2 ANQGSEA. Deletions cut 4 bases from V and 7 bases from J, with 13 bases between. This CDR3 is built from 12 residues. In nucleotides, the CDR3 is TGCAGCGTTGGGTCTTTTTCAAATGAAGCTTTCTTT. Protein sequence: CSVGSFSNEAFF.